This paragraph covers one T cell receptor (beta chain) sequence. Its antigen is not identified. Making use of molecular barcodes, quantitative 5'-RACE generated TCR beta libraries. One entry per CDR3 protein results from TCRdb running MiXCR on the 5' RACE reads. The sample lists 150,000 to 250,000 distinct CDR3 sequences, over 10% seen once, with 16% in the top ten. The CDR3 spans 14 residues. Per germline, CDR1 MNHNS and CDR2 SASEGT. V shed 2 bases and J shed 5 bases, with 9 bases lying between them. The sample originates from a study of CD8 T cells in ankylosing spondylitis. Findings of the study overall: Reportedly, disease-linked clones are significantly enriched in ankylosing spondylitis patients' matched synovial fluid. The authors found the disease-linked clones to be CD8+ and relatively rare in peripheral blood.

What was sequenced was blood, either unsorted or a sorted T cell fraction (not recorded which). The chain is built from TRBV6-1 and TRBJ2-2; D gene uncertain. This receptor was identified in a male donor with ankylosing spondylitis or in good health (not recorded which). CDR3 sequence (DNA): TGTGCCAGCAGTGAATTGAGCTCAACCGGGGAGCTGTTTTTT. Its protein is CASSELSSTGELFF.